The entry that follows covers one T cell receptor (beta chain) sequence. The sample comes from a study of blood T cell repertoires in COVID-19. In the study overall: Spain, Italy and the United States supplied samples that represented acute and convalescent COVID-19. T cells, B-cell-depleted T cells, or PBMCs provided the cDNA or gDNA that served as material.

In the source study's methods: Cell counts per sample came from amplifying reference gene primers. Libraries were prepared by immunoSEQ multiplex PCR; TCRdb keeps only in-frame clonotypes and omits some of them. That table supplies the V and J calls and clone size; D and trimming were determined from the DNA. The sample has about 230,000 clones, around 83% seen once. What was sequenced was peripheral blood. The sequence was collected from a woman aged 45 to 65 with acute or convalescent COVID-19.

CDR3 sequence reads: CATSRDLGNGNQPQHF. CDR3 bases: TGTGCCACCAGCAGAGATCTAGGTAACGGCAATCAGCCCCAGCATTTT. V gene TRBV15 combines with J gene TRBJ1-5; D not resolved. Trimming shortened V by 0 bases and J by 2 bases, and 11 bases separated the two germline ends. The CDR3 extends over 16 amino acids. Germline assignment: CDR1 LNHNV and CDR2 YYDKDF (reference sequence).